A selection of T cell receptor beta chains follows, all from one sample in a study of graft-versus-host responses after intestinal transplantation. No cognate antigen is known for these TCRs. Sequencing was performed with immunoSEQ multiplex PCR; in TCRdb, only in-frame clones are kept and a portion is missing. This table has 95,000 to 150,000 clones, approximately 96% appearing once. This specimen was unstimulated CD8+ T cells sorted from spleen or lymph node cells, taken before intestinal transplant. Receptors were obtained from a human donor who received an intestinal transplant. Both conserved end residues are part of each CDR3. A D gene is named only where the DNA matches it firmly. Some rows have no size entry. The others give once, few or many, or a class for an expanded clone.

v_gene	abundance	j_gene	d_gene	CDR3aa	CDR3nt
TRBV6-5	NA	TRBJ2-1	NA	CASSYLPSGEQFF	TGTGCCAGCAGTTACCTCCCCTCCGGGGAGCAGTTCTTC
TRBV18	NA	TRBJ2-7	NA	CASSPTATYEQYF	TGTGCCAGCTCACCAACAGCTACCTACGAGCAGTACTTC
TRBV4-3	once	TRBJ2-1	NA	CASSQGAGYNEQFF	TGCGCCAGCAGCCAAGGAGCGGGCTACAATGAGCAGTTCTTC
TRBV7-8	once	TRBJ2-1	TRBD1	CASTKWGTGLRDNEQFF	TGTGCCAGCACCAAATGGGGGACAGGGCTCAGGGACAATGAGCAGTTCTTC
TRBV6-1	NA	TRBJ1-1	NA	CASSGLLGGLMNSEAFF	TGTGCCAGCAGTGGCCTTTTGGGGGGGCTAATGAACTCTGAAGCTTTCTTT
TRBV13	NA	TRBJ2-7	NA	CASSPSSYEQYF	TGTGCCAGCAGCCCTAGCTCCTACGAGCAGTACTTC
TRBV6-5	NA	TRBJ2-7	NA	CASSIRDLREQYF	TGTGCCAGCAGTATCAGGGACCTTCGTGAGCAGTACTTC
TRBV28	NA	TRBJ2-2	NA	CASRSWTANTGELFF	TGTGCCAGCAGGTCCTGGACGGCGAACACCGGGGAGCTGTTTTTT
TRBV6-6	NA	TRBJ1-2	TRBD1	CASSYSDRVYGYTF	TGTGCCAGCAGTTACTCGGACAGGGTCTATGGCTACACCTTC
TRBV6-5	NA	TRBJ1-3	NA	CASSSPPSSGNTIYF	TGTGCCAGCAGTTCCCCCCCGAGCTCTGGAAACACCATATATTTT
TRBV19	NA	TRBJ2-3	NA	CASSIRAFTDTQYF	TGTGCCAGTAGTATAAGGGCCTTCACAGATACGCAGTATTTT
TRBV28	NA	TRBJ2-7	NA	CASSLSAREQYF	TGTGCCAGCAGTTTATCCGCCCGCGAGCAGTACTTC
TRBV4-3	NA	TRBJ2-3	TRBD2	CASSQVSSGSDTQYF	TGCGCCAGCAGCCAAGTGTCTAGCGGGAGCGATACGCAGTATTTT
TRBV7-9	NA	TRBJ2-1	NA	CASSLGYQRDSDEQFF	TGTGCCAGCAGCTTAGGTTACCAGCGGGACAGCGATGAGCAGTTCTTC
TRBV28	NA	TRBJ2-7	NA	CASSFTGTSYEQYF	TGTGCCAGCAGTTTTACCGGGACCTCCTACGAGCAGTACTTC
TRBV19	NA	TRBJ1-5	NA	CARVVGGFYSNQPQHF	TGTGCCCGAGTAGTGGGGGGGTTCTATAGCAATCAGCCCCAGCATTTT
TRBV28	NA	TRBJ1-2	NA	CASSLYLRAGKDYGYTF	TGTGCCAGCAGTTTATACTTAAGGGCAGGGAAGGACTATGGCTACACCTTC
TRBV27	NA	TRBJ1-5	TRBD1	CASSPPGTGEQPQHF	TGTGCCAGCAGTCCGCCAGGGACAGGGGAACAGCCCCAGCATTTT
TRBV27	NA	TRBJ2-7	TRBD2	CASSFRLAVYYEQYF	TGTGCCAGCAGTTTCCGACTAGCGGTTTACTACGAGCAGTACTTC
TRBV7-8	NA	TRBJ1-5	NA	CASSLESQPQHF	TGTGCCAGCAGCTTAGAGAGTCAGCCCCAGCATTTT
TRBV4-2	NA	TRBJ2-7	NA	CASSQDDSIISYEQYF	TGTGCCAGCAGCCAAGATGACAGCATAATCTCCTACGAGCAGTACTTC
TRBV6-6	once	TRBJ2-7	TRBD1	CASSYDRGDEQYF	TGTGCCAGCAGTTATGACAGGGGAGATGAGCAGTACTTC
TRBV28	NA	TRBJ2-7	NA	CASRQVSGDYYEQYF	TGTGCCAGCCGCCAGGTGTCAGGGGACTACTACGAGCAGTACTTC
TRBV4-2	NA	TRBJ1-3	NA	CASSHLVGGSSGNTIYF	TGTGCCAGCAGCCATCTTGTCGGGGGGAGCTCTGGAAACACCATATATTTT
TRBV7-8	NA	TRBJ1-5	TRBD1	CASSSTGGLDQPQHF	TGTGCCAGCAGTTCTACAGGGGGTTTGGATCAGCCCCAGCATTTT
TRBV11-3	NA	TRBJ1-3	TRBD1	CASSLGQGRGDTIYF	TGTGCCAGCAGCTTGGGACAGGGAAGGGGAGACACCATATATTTT
TRBV2	NA	TRBJ2-7	NA	CASTPRAGVYEQYF	TGTGCCAGCACCCCCCGGGCAGGGGTGTACGAGCAGTACTTC
TRBV4-3	NA	TRBJ2-1	NA	CASSQDGSYNEQFF	TGCGCCAGCAGCCAAGACGGCTCCTACAATGAGCAGTTCTTC
TRBV4-2	few	TRBJ1-1	NA	CASSQDRGLNTEAFF	TGTGCCAGCAGCCAAGACCGGGGCCTGAACACTGAAGCTTTCTTT
TRBV28	NA	TRBJ2-5	TRBD2	CATGRGYEETQYF	TGTGCCACCGGGAGGGGTTACGAAGAGACCCAGTACTTC
TRBV27	NA	TRBJ2-1	TRBD2	CASSSGTNSYNEQFF	TGTGCCAGCAGTTCCGGGACTAACTCCTACAATGAGCAGTTCTTC
TRBV18	NA	TRBJ2-1	TRBD2	CASSDYSGSVDNEQFF	TGTGCCAGCTCCGATTACAGCGGGAGCGTTGACAATGAGCAGTTCTTC